Each of the 8 T cell receptor beta chains below was sequenced from the same sample in a study of identical twins. TCRdb redid the calling of the 5' RACE reads with MiXCR, one entry per CDR3 protein. The repertoire includes about 240,000 distinct CDR3 sequences, about 10% of them detected once, and more than 8% sits in the top ten. Sequenced sample: memory T cells sorted from blood. Receptors originate from a man between 45 and 60 years old in good health.

This clonotype was seen many times. The chain combines TRBV24-1 with TRBJ2-3; D not resolved. The germline V gene has CDR1 KGHDR and CDR2 SFDVKD. The CDR3 contains 12 residues. Trimming left V 4 bases short and J 3 bases short, with 4 bases between. The CDR3 protein is CATSDKTDTQYF. The CDR3 DNA is TGTGCCACCAGTGACAAGACAGATACGCAGTATTTT.

This chain uses TRBV5-1 with TRBJ1-2; weak D call: TRBD1 (6 bases). Trimming shortened V by 0 bases and J by 1 base, and 19 bases separated the two germline ends. Germline-derived CDR1 and CDR2 are SGHRS and YFSETQ. This CDR3 contains 18 residues. The DNA of the CDR3 is TGCGCCAGCAGCTTGGCCGGTCAGGGGAACTTGTATAACTATGGCTACACCTTC. It translates to CASSLAGQGNLYNYGYTF.

J is TRBJ2-1 and V is TRBV9; TRBD2 matches 11 bases. The CDR3 runs 19 residues. V was pared by 3 bases and J by 0 bases, with 11 bases of the junction left unmatched. Germline V CDR1 and CDR2: SGDLS, YYNGEE. The CDR3 spells CASSGSGLAVYSSYNEQFF. DNA of the CDR3: TGTGCCAGCAGCGGTTCGGGACTAGCGGTTTACAGCTCCTACAATGAGCAGTTCTTC.

This sequence joins TRBV6-2 or TRBV6-3 and TRBJ1-5, with unresolved D. The CDR3 sequence is 13 residues long. CDR1 MNHEY and CDR2 SVGEGT come from the germline V gene. The V end lost 5 bases, the J end lost 7 bases, and 12 bases lay between the germline ends. CDR3 DNA: TGTGCCAGCAGTGCCAGGCGGCCACAGCCCCAGCATTTT. It translates to CASSARRPQPQHF.

The rearrangement links TRBV13 to TRBJ1-3; D is possibly TRBD1 (5 bases). This CDR3 contains 14 residues. The V end lost 5 bases, the J end lost 4 bases, and 12 bases lay between the germline ends. Germline V gives CDR1 PRHDT, CDR2 FYEKMQ (reference sequence). The CDR3 coding sequence is TGTGCCAGCAGCGGCAGGGTTTGGGGAAACACCATATATTTT. Protein sequence: CASSGRVWGNTIYF. The full variable domain, with the rest looked up from reference TRBV13 and TRBJ1-3, is AAGVIQSPRHLIKEKRETATLKCYPIPRHDTVYWYQQGPGQDPQFLISFYEKMQSDKGSIPDRFSAQQFSDYHSELNMSSLELGDSALYFCASSGRVWGNTIYFGEGSWLTVV.

This clonotype was found once. This chain uses TRBV28 with TRBJ1-2, with D perhaps matching TRBD1 (5 bases). With 5 bases removed from V and 6 bases from J, the gap between germline ends came to 19 bases. CDR3 length: 15 amino acids. The germline CDR1 and CDR2 sequences are MDHEN and SYDVKM. The CDR3 loop reads CASSPKGTLWHGYTF. The CDR3 DNA reads as TGTGCCAGCAGTCCAAAAGGGACCCTCTGGCATGGCTACACCTTC.

The chain carries TRBV4-1 and TRBJ2-5, with D possibly TRBD1 on 6 matching bases. Germline V gene lookup returns CDR1 MGHRA and CDR2 YSYEKL. The length of the CDR3 is 14 residues. Trimming pared 5 bases from V and 5 bases from J, leaving 15 bases between. The CDR3 spells CASSDPGVGETQYF. The CDR3 DNA follows: TGCGCCAGCAGCGACCCAGGGGTGGGGGAGACCCAGTACTTC.

This clonotype came up many times. The rearrangement uses TRBV4-2 and TRBJ1-1; D remains ambiguous. Deletions cut 2 bases from V and 4 bases from J, with 14 bases between. The CDR3 runs 15 residues. Germline V gene sequence: CDR1 LGHNA, CDR2 YNFKEQ. The CDR3 region is CASSQRQDSGTEAFF. The CDR3, as DNA: TGTGCCAGCAGCCAAAGGCAGGATAGTGGCACTGAAGCTTTCTTT.